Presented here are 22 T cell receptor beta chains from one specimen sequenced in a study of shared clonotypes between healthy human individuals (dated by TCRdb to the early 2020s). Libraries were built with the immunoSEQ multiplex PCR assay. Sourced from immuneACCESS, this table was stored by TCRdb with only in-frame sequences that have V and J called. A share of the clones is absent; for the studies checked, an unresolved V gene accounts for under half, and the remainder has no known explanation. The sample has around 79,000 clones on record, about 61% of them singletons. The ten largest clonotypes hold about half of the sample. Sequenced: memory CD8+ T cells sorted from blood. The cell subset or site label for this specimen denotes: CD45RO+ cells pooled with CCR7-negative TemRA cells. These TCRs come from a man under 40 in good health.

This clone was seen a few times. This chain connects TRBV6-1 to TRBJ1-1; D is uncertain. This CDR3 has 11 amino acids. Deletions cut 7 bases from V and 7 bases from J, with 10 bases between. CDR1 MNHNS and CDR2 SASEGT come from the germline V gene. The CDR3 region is CASTLHYEAFF. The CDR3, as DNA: TGTGCCAGCACCCTTCATTATGAAGCTTTCTTT.

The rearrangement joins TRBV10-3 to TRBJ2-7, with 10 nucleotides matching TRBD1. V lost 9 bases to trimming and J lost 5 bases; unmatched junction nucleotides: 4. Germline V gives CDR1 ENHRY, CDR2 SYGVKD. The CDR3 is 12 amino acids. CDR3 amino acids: CAMGQGSHEQYF. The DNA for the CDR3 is TGTGCCATGGGACAGGGGAGCCACGAGCAGTACTTC.

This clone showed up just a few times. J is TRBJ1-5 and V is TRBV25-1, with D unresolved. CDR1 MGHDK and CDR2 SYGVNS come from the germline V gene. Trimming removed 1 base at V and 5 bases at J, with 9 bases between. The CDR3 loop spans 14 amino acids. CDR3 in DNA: TGTGCCAGCAGTGAATCAGGTTATCATCAGCCCCAGCATTTT. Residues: CASSESGYHQPQHF.

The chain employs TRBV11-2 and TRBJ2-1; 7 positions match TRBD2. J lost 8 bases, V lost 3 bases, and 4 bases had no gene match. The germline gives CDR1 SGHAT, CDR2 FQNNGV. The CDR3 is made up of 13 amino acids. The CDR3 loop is CASSFIREDEQFF. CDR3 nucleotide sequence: TGTGCCAGCAGCTTTATACGGGAGGATGAGCAGTTCTTC.

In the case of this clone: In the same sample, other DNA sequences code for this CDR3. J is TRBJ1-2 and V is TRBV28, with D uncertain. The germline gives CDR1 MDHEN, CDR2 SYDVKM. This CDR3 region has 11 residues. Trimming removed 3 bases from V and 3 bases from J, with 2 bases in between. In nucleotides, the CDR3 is TGTGCCAGCAGTTTCCACTATGGCTACACCTTC. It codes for CASSFHYGYTF.

The CDR3, as DNA: TGCGCCAGCAGTCCTCGCGCAGGTAGCTCCTACAATGAGCAGTTCTTC. Protein: CASSPRAGSSYNEQFF. The chain combines TRBV23-1 with TRBJ2-1, with no clear D. TRBV23-1 counts as an open reading frame of uncertain function. V was trimmed by 4 bases and J by 0 bases, leaving 13 bases between them. The CDR3 spans 16 residues.

CDR3 region: CASYREPLAKNIQYF. DNA of the CDR3: TGTGCCAGCTACAGGGAACCCTTAGCCAAAAACATTCAGTACTTC. The chain combines TRBV6-4 with TRBJ2-4; D is perhaps TRBD1 (6 bases). The CDR3 is 15 residues long. V was cut by 8 bases and J by 0 bases, with 14 bases left in between. Germline CDR1 MRHNA, CDR2 SNTAGT.

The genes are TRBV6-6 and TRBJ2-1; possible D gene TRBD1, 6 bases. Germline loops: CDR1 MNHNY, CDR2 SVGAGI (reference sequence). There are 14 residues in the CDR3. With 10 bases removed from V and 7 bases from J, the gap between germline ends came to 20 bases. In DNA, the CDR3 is TGTGCCACCATTACAGGGCCCAATACAAATGAGCAGTTCTTC. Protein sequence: CATITGPNTNEQFF.

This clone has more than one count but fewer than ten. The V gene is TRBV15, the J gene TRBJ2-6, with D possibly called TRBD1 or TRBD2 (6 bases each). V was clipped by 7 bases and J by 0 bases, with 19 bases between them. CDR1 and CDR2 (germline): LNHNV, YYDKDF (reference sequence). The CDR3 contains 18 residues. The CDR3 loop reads CATTAGGQGPSGANVLTF. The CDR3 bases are TGTGCCACCACCGCTGGGGGGCAGGGCCCCTCTGGGGCCAACGTCCTGACTTTC. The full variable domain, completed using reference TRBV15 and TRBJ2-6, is DAMVIQNPRYQVTQFGKPVTLSCSQTLNHNVMYWYQQKSSQAPKLLFHYYDKDFNNEADTPDNFQSRRPNTSFCFLDIRSPGLGDTAMYLCATTAGGQGPSGANVLTFGAGSRLTVL.

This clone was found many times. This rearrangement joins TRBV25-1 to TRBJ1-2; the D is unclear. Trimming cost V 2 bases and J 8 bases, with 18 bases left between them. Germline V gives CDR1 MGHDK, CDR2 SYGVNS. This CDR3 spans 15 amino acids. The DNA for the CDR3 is TGTGCCAGCAGTGAAACGAAATCGGGGTCAAACGGCTACACCTTC. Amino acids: CASSETKSGSNGYTF.

This chain's CDR3 is CASRAKLFF. The CDR3 bases are TGTGCCAGCAGGGCAAAACTGTTTTTT. The chain uses TRBV6-4 and TRBJ1-4, with D unresolved. V lost 6 bases and J 10 bases, leaving 3 bases between the germline ends. The CDR3 length is 9 residues. CDR1 is MRHNA, CDR2 SNTAGT, per germline.

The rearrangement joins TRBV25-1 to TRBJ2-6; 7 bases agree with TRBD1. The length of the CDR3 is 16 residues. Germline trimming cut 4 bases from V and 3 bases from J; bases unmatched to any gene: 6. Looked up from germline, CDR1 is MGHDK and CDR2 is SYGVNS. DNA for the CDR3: TGTGCCAGCAGTGGGACAGGTGGCTTTGGGGCCAACGTCCTGACTTTC. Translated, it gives CASSGTGGFGANVLTF.

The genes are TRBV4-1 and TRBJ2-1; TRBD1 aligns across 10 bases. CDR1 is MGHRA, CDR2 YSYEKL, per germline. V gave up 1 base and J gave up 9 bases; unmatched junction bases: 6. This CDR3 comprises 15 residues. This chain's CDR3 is CASSQVRTGGGEQFF. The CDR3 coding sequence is TGCGCCAGCAGCCAAGTAAGGACAGGGGGTGGTGAGCAGTTCTTC.

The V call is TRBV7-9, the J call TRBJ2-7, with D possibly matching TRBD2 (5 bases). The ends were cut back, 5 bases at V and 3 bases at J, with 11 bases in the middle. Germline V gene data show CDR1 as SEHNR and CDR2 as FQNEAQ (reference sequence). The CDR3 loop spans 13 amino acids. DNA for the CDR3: TGTGCCAGCAGCGCCTCGGGATACTACGAGCAGTACTTC. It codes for CASSASGYYEQYF.

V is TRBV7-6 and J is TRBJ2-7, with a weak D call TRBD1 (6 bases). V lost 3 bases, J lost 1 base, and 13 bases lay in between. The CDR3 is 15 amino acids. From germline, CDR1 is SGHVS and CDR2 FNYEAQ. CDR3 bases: TGTGCCAGCAGCTTGTATCAGGGGAAGTCCTACGAGCAGTACTTC. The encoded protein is CASSLYQGKSYEQYF.

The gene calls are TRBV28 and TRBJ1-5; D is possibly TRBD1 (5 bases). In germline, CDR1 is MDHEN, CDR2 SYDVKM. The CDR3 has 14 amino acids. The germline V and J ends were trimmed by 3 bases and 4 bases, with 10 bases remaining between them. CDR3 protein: CASSFEGWNQPQHF. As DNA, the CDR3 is TGTGCCAGCAGTTTTGAGGGGTGGAATCAGCCCCAGCATTTT.

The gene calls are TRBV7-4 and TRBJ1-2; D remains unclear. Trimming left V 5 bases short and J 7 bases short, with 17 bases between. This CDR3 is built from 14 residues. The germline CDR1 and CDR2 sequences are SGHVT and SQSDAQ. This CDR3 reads CASSPRTDDGGYTF. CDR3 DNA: TGTGCCAGCAGCCCCCGGACCGACGACGGTGGCTACACCTTC. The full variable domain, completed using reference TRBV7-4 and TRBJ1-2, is GAGVSQSPRYKVAKRGRDVALRCDSISGHVTLYWYRQTLGQGSEVLTYSQSDAQRDKSGRPSGRFSAERPERSVSTLKIQRTEQGDSAVYLCASSPRTDDGGYTFGSGTRLTVV.

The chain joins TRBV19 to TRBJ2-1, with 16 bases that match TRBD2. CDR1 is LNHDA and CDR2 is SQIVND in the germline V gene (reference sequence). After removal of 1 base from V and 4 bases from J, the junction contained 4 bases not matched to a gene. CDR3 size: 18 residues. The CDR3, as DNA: TGTGCCAGTAGTATAGGGGGACTAGCGGGAGGGATTTACAATGAGCAGTTCTTC. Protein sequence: CASSIGGLAGGIYNEQFF.

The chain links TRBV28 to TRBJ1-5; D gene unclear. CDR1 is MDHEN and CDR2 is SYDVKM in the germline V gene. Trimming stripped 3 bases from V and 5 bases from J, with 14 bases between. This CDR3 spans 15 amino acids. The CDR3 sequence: CASSFYGKGHQPQHF. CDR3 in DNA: TGTGCCAGCAGTTTTTACGGTAAGGGTCATCAGCCCCAGCATTTT.

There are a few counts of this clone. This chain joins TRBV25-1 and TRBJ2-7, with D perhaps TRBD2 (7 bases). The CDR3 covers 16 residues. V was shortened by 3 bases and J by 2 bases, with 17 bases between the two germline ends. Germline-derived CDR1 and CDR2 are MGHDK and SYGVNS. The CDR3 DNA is TGTGCCAGCAGTGAGGGAGGGGGAGTAAGGACCTACGAGCAGTACTTC. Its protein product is CASSEGGGVRTYEQYF.

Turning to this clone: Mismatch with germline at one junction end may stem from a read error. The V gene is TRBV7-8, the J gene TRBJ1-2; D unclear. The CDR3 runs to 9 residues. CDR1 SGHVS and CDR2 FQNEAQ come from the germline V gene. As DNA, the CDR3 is TGTGCCAGCAGCCAAAAGATGGATTTC. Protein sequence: CASSQKMDF.

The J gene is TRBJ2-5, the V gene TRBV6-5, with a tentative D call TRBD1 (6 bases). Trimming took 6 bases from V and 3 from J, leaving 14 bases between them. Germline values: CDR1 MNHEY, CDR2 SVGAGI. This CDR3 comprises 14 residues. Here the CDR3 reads CASRMSGTKETQYF. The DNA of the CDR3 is TGTGCCAGCAGAATGTCCGGGACAAAAGAGACCCAGTACTTC.